A selection of T cell receptor beta chains follows, all from one sample in a study of blood T cell repertoires in COVID-19. The table came from immunoSEQ multiplex PCR; TCRdb's copy has only in-frame clones and leaves some out. This sample has 140,000 or so clones, with 75% to 85% found just once. The material sequenced was peripheral blood. The receptor source for this set is a woman older than 75 with acute or convalescent COVID-19. CDR3s include the opening cysteine and the closing phenylalanine or tryptophan. A D gene is named only where the DNA matches it firmly. The size entry is marked missing in some rows and otherwise reads once, few, many or a size class.

15	-	TRBV6-5	TRBJ2-5	-	TGTGCCAGCAGCCGTCGCCGGGACACTAAAGAGACCCAGTACTTC	CASSRRRDTKETQYF
16	-	TRBV7-8	TRBJ2-1	-	TGTGCCAGCAGCTTATCGATACAGGTCAATGCGAATGAGCAGTTCTTC	CASSLSIQVNANEQFF
16	-	TRBV4-1	TRBJ1-4	-	TGCGCCAGCAGCCAAGTTACCGTGGGGGAGGGTCGGGTTCTGTTTTTT	CASSQVTVGEGRVLFF
14	-	TRBV10-1	TRBJ1-4	-	TGCGCCAGCAGTAATGAACAGGGTAATGAAAAACTGTTTTTT	CASSNEQGNEKLFF
14	few	TRBV7-9	TRBJ1-3	-	TGTGCCAGCACCTCGAACCGGGGTGGAAACACCATATATTTT	CASTSNRGGNTIYF
20	few	TRBV6-1	TRBJ1-5	TRBD1	TGTGCCAGCAGTGAAGCGTTATCGGGGCTTGGGACAGGTAGCAATCAGCCCCAGCATTTT	CASSEALSGLGTGSNQPQHF
15	-	TRBV7-9	TRBJ2-2	-	TGTGCCAGCAGCTTAGTAGCGGCAAACACCGGGGAGCTGTTTTTT	CASSLVAANTGELFF
15	-	TRBV7-2	TRBJ2-7	TRBD1	TGTGCCAGCAGCTCATCACAGGGGTTATTCCACGAGCAGTACTTC	CASSSSQGLFHEQYF
19	-	TRBV24-1	TRBJ2-1	TRBD2	TGTGCCACCAGTGATCGCCCTAGCGGGGCCGCCTTCTCCTACAATGAGCAGTTCTTC	CATSDRPSGAAFSYNEQFF
14	few	TRBV7-9	TRBJ1-3	-	TGTGCCAGCAGCCGAAGACTAACTGGAAACACCATATATTTT	CASSRRLTGNTIYF
14	-	TRBV27	TRBJ2-7	TRBD1	TGTGCCAGCAGACCTGGGACAGGGATCTACGAGCAGTACTTC	CASRPGTGIYEQYF
15	once	TRBV4-1	TRBJ1-2	TRBD1	TGCGCCAGCAGCATTCGGACAGGCGAACCCTATGGCTACACCTTC	CASSIRTGEPYGYTF
14	-	TRBV5-4	TRBJ1-6	TRBD1	TGTGCCAGCAGCGTGGGACAGTTTCGTTCACCCCTCCACTTT	CASSVGQFRSPLHF
18	-	TRBV7-9	TRBJ2-1	TRBD2	TGTGCCAGCAGCCCGCCCTTTAGATTAGCGGGAGAGAGGAATGAGCAGTTCTTC	CASSPPFRLAGERNEQFF
14	-	TRBV27	TRBJ2-1	TRBD2	TGTGCCAGCACAAGCGGGGGGCTATACAATGAGCAGTTCTTC	CASTSGGLYNEQFF
16	-	TRBV10-3	TRBJ1-5	-	TGTGCCATCAGTGAAAAGAGTTTTTATAGCAATCAGCCCCAGCATTTT	CAISEKSFYSNQPQHF
15	-	TRBV7-9	TRBJ1-5	-	TGTGCCAGCAGCTTAGGGGGGCCTAGCAATCAGCCCCAGCATTTT	CASSLGGPSNQPQHF
16	few	TRBV11-2	TRBJ2-1	TRBD2	TGTGCCAGCAGCTCCCCACGCGGGAGGGCCTTCAATGAGCAGTTCTTC	CASSSPRGRAFNEQFF
15	-	TRBV28	TRBJ1-4	TRBD1	TGTGCCAGCAGTTACCAACGGGACAGGGGTGAAAAACTGTTTTTT	CASSYQRDRGEKLFF